The present T cell receptor (beta chain) was sequenced within a study of cytomegalovirus exposure and HLA in healthy donors. Study-level points and caveats: Overall, around 150 TCR beta chains were annotated as cytomegalovirus-associated. Associated with HLA alleles at 0.05 false discovery rate in a later analysis were 15,000 to 20,000 TCR beta sequences. Three CMV-associated chains proved CMV antigen-specific in vitro.

This PCR relied on a set of 60 Vbeta primers and 13 Jbeta primers. Generated by immunoSEQ multiplex PCR, the TCRdb table keeps only in-frame clones and is missing some. The profile shows approximately 210,000 clones, more than 65% of them singletons. Deletions cut 3 bases from V and 3 bases from J, with 12 bases between. The CDR3 consists of 15 residues. Germline CDR1 is MGHRA and CDR2 is YSYEKL. About this clone itself: Antigen unknown.

This chain joins TRBV4-1 and TRBJ1-3, with D unresolved. Sequencing used PBMCs. The sequence was collected from a girl aged 10 to 17 in good health and CMV-seropositive. The chain's CDR3 is CASSHPARNGNTIYF. The CDR3 DNA is TGCGCCAGCAGCCACCCCGCCAGGAATGGAAACACCATATATTTT.